This T cell receptor (beta chain) originates from a study of identical twins. Regarding this clonotype: No antigen is known for it.

From germline, CDR1 is SQVTM and CDR2 ANQGSEA. This CDR3 has 13 residues. Between the trimmed V and J ends, which lost 4 bases and 1 base, there was a span of 10 bases. Study-wide results and caveats: Surplus twin overlap in beta out-of-frame sequences was less pronounced. Abundant beta clonotypes from cord blood had fewer insertions, unlike memory repertoires, which showed none. Conclusions rested on cross-sectional statistics rather than following the same donors.

MiXCR, applied by TCRdb to the 5' RACE reads, yields one record per CDR3 protein. The data show 700,000 or so distinct CDR3 sequences, around 8.6% seen once. A further study also used this sample, focusing on yellow fever vaccine responses in identical twins.

The chain joins TRBV29-1 to TRBJ2-5, with D possibly TRBD1 on 5 matching bases. Sequencing was done on a sample of PBMCs. The sequence derives from a young woman in good health. In nucleotides, the CDR3 is TGCAGCGTTGGTCCAGGGCCCCAAGAGACCCAGTACTTC. The encoded protein is CSVGPGPQETQYF.